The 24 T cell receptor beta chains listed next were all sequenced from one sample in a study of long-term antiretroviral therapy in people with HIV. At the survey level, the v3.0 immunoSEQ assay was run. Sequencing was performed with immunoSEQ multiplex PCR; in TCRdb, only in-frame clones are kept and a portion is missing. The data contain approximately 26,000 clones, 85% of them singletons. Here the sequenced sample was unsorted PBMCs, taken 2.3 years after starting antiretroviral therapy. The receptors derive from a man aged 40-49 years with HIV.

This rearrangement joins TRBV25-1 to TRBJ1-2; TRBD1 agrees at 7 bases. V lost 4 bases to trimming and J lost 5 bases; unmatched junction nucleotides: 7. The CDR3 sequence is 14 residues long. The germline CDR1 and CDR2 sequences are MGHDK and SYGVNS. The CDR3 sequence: CASSGEQGVYGYTF. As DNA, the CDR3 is TGTGCCAGCAGTGGGGAGCAGGGGGTATATGGCTACACCTTC.

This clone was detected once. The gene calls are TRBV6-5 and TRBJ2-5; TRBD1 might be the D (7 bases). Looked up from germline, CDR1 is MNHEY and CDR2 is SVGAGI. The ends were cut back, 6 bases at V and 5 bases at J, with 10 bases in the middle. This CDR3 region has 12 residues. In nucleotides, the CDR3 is TGTGCCAGCAGCCCAGGGGGGGAGACCCAGTACTTC. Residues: CASSPGGETQYF.

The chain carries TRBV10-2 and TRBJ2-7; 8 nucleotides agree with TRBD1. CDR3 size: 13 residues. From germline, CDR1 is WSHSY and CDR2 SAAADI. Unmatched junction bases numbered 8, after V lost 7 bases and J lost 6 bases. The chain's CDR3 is CASNEQGVLEQYF. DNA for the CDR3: TGCGCCAGCAATGAACAGGGGGTCCTCGAGCAGTACTTC.

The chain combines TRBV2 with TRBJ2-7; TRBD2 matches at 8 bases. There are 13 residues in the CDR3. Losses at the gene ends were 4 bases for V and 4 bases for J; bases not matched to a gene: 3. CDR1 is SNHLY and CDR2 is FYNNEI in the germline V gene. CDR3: CASSGGLGYEQYF. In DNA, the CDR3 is TGTGCCAGCAGTGGGGGACTAGGTTACGAGCAGTACTTC.

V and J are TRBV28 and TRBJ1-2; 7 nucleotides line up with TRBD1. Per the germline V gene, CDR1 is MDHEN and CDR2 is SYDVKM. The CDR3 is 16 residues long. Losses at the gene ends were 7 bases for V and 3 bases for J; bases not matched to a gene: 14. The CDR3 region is CASNGRGNGVYYGYTF. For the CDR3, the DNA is TGTGCCAGCAACGGCAGGGGGAACGGCGTTTACTATGGCTACACCTTC.

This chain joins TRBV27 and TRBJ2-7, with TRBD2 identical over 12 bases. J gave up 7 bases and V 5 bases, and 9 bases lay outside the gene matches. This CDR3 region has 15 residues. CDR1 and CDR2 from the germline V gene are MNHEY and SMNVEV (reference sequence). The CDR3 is CASSAQTSGRMEQYF. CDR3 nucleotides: TGTGCCAGCAGTGCGCAGACTAGCGGGAGAATGGAGCAGTACTTC.

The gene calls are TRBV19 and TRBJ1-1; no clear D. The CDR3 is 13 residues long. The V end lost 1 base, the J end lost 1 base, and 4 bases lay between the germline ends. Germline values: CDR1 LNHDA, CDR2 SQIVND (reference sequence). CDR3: CASSIVTNTEAFF. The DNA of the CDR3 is TGTGCCAGTAGTATAGTCACGAACACTGAAGCTTTCTTT.

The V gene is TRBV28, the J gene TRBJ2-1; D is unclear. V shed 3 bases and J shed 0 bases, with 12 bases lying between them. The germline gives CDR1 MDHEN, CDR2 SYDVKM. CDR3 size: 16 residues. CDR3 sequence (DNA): TGTGCCAGCAGTTTTAGTCCGTCGGACTCCTACAATGAGCAGTTCTTC. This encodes CASSFSPSDSYNEQFF.

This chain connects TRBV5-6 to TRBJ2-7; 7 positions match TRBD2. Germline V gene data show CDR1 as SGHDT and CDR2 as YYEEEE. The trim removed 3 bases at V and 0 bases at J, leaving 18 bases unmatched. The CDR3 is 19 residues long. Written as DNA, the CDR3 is TGTGCCAGCAGCTGGTTGGGGAGGGCGGGTGGGGGTGGCTCCTACGAGCAGTACTTC. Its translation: CASSWLGRAGGGGSYEQYF.

In nucleotides, the CDR3 is TGTGCCAGCAGATCCGAGGACGGGCGACAAGCTTTCTTT. Translating gives CASRSEDGRQAFF. This sequence joins TRBV2 and TRBJ1-1; no clear D gene. V dropped 6 bases and J dropped 9 bases, with 17 bases sitting between them. The CDR3 sequence is 13 residues long. CDR1 SNHLY and CDR2 FYNNEI come from the germline V gene. Combining the CDR3 with reference TRBV2 and TRBJ1-1 gives the whole variable domain EPEVTQTPSHQVTQMGQEVILRCVPISNHLYFYWYRQILGQKVEFLVSFYNNEISEKSEIFDDQFSVERPDGSNFTLKIRSTKLEDSAMYFCASRSEDGRQAFFGQGTRLTVV.

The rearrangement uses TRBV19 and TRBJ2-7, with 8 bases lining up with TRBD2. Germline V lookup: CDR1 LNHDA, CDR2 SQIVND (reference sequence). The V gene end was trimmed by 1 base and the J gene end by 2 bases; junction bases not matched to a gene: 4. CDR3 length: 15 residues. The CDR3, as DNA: TGTGCCAGTAGTATAGTTAGCGGGATTACCTACGAGCAGTACTTC. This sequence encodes CASSIVSGITYEQYF.

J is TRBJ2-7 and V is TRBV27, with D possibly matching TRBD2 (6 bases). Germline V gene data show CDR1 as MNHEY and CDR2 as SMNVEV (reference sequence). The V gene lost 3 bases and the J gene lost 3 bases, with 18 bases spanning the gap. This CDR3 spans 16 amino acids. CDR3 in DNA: TGTGCCAGCAGTTTGGAGGGGTCGGCAGGGTACTACGAGCAGTACTTC. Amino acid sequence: CASSLEGSAGYYEQYF.

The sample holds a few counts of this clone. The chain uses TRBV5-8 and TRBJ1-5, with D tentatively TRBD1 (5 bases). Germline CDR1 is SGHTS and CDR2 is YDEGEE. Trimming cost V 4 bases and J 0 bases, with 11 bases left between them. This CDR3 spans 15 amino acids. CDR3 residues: CASSVDTFSNQPQHF. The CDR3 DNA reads TGTGCCAGCAGCGTGGACACCTTTAGCAATCAGCCCCAGCATTTT.

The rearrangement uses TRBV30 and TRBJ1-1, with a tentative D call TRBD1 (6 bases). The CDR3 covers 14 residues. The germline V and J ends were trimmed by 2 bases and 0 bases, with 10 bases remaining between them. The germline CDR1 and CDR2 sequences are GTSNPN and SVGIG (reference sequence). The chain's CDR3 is CAWSSGQLNTEAFF. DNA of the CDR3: TGTGCCTGGAGTTCGGGACAACTGAACACTGAAGCTTTCTTT.

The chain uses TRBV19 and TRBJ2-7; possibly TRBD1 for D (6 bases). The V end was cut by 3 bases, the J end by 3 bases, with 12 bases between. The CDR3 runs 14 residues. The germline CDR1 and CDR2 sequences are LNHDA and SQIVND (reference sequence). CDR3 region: CASSIRTASYEQYF. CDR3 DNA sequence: TGTGCCAGTAGTATCCGGACAGCGAGCTACGAGCAGTACTTC.

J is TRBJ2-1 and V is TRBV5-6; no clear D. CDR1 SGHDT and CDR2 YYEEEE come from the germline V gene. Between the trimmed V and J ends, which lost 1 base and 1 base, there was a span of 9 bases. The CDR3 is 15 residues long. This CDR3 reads CASSLTPGSYNEQFF. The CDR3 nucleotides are TGTGCCAGCAGCTTGACGCCCGGGTCCTACAATGAGCAGTTCTTC.

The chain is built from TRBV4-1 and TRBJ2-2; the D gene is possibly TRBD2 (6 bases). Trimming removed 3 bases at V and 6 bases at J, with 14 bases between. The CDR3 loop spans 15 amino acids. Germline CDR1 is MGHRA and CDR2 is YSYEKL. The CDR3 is CASSQGLATPGELFF. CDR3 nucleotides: TGCGCCAGCAGCCAGGGACTGGCCACTCCCGGGGAGCTGTTTTTT.

The CDR3 sequence: CASSEGQGYRTEAFF. As DNA, the CDR3 is TGTGCCAGCAGTGAAGGACAGGGATATCGGACTGAAGCTTTCTTT. The chain uses TRBV6-1 and TRBJ1-1; 7 bases agree with TRBD1. The CDR3 is made up of 15 amino acids. Germline V gives CDR1 MNHNS, CDR2 SASEGT. The trim removed 1 base at V and 5 bases at J, leaving 7 bases unmatched.

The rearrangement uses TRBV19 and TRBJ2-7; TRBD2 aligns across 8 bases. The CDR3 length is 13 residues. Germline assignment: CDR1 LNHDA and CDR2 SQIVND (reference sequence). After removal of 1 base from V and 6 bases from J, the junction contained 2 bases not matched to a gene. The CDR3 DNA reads TGTGCCAGTAGTATAGTGAGCGGGGGCGAGCAGTACTTC. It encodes CASSIVSGGEQYF.

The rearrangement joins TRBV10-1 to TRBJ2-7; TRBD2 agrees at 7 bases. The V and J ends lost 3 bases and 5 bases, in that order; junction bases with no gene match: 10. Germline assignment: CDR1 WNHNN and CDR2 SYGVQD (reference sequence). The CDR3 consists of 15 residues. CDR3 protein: CASSDPFPGGDEQYF. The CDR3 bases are TGCGCCAGCAGTGACCCGTTCCCGGGGGGAGACGAGCAGTACTTC.

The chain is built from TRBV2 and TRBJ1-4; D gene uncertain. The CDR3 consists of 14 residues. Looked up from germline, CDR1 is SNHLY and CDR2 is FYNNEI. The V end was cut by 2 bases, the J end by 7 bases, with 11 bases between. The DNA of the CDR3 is TGTGCCAGCAGTGAATCGCGGACTGCTGAAAAACTGTTTTTT. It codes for CASSESRTAEKLFF.

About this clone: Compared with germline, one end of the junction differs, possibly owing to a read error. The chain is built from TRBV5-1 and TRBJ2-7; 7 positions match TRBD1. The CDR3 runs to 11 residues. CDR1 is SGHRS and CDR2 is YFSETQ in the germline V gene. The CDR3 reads CASSLGQAVEW. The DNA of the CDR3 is TGCGCCAGCAGCTTAGGACAGGCCGTCGAGTGG.

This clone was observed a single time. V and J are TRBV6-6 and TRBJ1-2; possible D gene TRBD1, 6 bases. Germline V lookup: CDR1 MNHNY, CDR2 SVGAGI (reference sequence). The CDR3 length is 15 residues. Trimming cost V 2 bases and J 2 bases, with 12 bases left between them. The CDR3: CASSYRDILNYGYTF. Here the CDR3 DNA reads TGTGCCAGCAGTTACCGGGACATCCTAAACTATGGCTACACCTTC.

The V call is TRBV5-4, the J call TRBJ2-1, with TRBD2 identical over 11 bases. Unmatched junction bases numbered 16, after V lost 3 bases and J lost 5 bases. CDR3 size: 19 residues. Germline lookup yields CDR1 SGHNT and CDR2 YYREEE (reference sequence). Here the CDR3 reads CASSSPRTSGSTPHNEQFF. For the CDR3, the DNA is TGTGCCAGCAGCTCCCCGCGGACTAGCGGGTCTACCCCCCACAATGAGCAGTTCTTC.